A selection of T cell receptor beta chains follows, all from one sample in a study of PD-L1 blockade in urothelial cancer. Using immunoSEQ multiplex PCR, the repertoire was profiled, and TCRdb retains in-frame clones only, with some absent. In the table there are 56,000 or so clones, 85% of which are singletons. The sample here was PBMCs, taken around atezolizumab (anti-PD-L1) treatment. These receptor sequences come from a man between 65 and 85 years old with urothelial cancer. The CDR3 runs from the conserved cysteine through the conserved F or W. The D gene is left open where the match is weak. Size tells how often a clone was seen (once, few, many) or the class of an expanded clone, and some rows leave it out.

J gene | CDR3 length | V gene | D gene | clone size | CDR3 DNA | CDR3 protein
TRBJ2-7 | 17 | TRBV11-1 | TRBD1 | - | TGTGCCAGCAGCTTAGGTCGGTTACTGGGACAGGGCTACGAGCAGTACTTC | CASSLGRLLGQGYEQYF
TRBJ2-2 | 15 | TRBV11-2 | TRBD2 | - | TGTGCCAGCAGACCTCCGGGACTAGGGACCGGGGAGCTGTTTTTT | CASRPPGLGTGELFF
TRBJ2-1 | 15 | TRBV6-4 | - | - | TGTGCCAGCAGTGACGGGCTAGCGCAACACAATGAGCAGTTCTTC | CASSDGLAQHNEQFF
TRBJ2-7 | 14 | TRBV5-1 | TRBD2 | - | TGCGCCAGCAGCTTGGGGGCGGGAGAGGGCGAGCAGTACTTC | CASSLGAGEGEQYF
TRBJ2-5 | 16 | TRBV25-1 | TRBD1 | - | TGTGCCAGCAGTGCACGTCCCGGGACAGGGGTAGAGACCCAGTACTTC | CASSARPGTGVETQYF
TRBJ2-1 | 14 | TRBV10-2 | TRBD2 | - | TGCGCCAGCAGCACTAGCGGACACTACAATGAGCAGTTCTTC | CASSTSGHYNEQFF
TRBJ2-7 | 15 | TRBV6-5 | TRBD2 | - | TGTGCCAGCAGTTATGAGCGGGAGGGCTTCTACGAGCAGTACTTC | CASSYEREGFYEQYF
TRBJ1-1 | 16 | TRBV5-5 | - | few | TGTGCCAGCAGCTTGGTACTTCGTGCACTGAACACTGAAGCTTTCTTT | CASSLVLRALNTEAFF
TRBJ2-7 | 12 | TRBV5-4 | - | - | TGTGCCAGCAGCTTGCCCGGGAACGAGCAGTACTTC | CASSLPGNEQYF
TRBJ2-7 | 17 | TRBV11-2 | TRBD1 | - | TGTGCCAGCAGCTTAGCCCCTGCGGGACAGGGCCATTACGAGCAGTACTTC | CASSLAPAGQGHYEQYF
TRBJ2-7 | 15 | TRBV7-3 | TRBD1 | - | TGTGCCAGCAGCTCAGGGACAGGGGGCATCTACGAGCAGTACTTC | CASSSGTGGIYEQYF
TRBJ1-2 | 13 | TRBV27 | - | once | TGTGCCAGCAGTTTAGGGCAGGGAAGAGGCTACACCTTC | CASSLGQGRGYTF
TRBJ2-2 | 15 | TRBV4-1 | TRBD1 | once | TGCGCCAGCAGCCCCCGGACAGGGAACACCGGGGAGCTGTTTTTT | CASSPRTGNTGELFF
TRBJ2-7 | 15 | TRBV5-6 | TRBD1 | once | TGTGCCAGCAGCCCCGGACAGGGATCGCACTACGAGCAGTACTTC | CASSPGQGSHYEQYF
TRBJ2-6 | 13 | TRBV29-1 | - | few | TGCAGCGTTCTAGGCTCTGGGGCCAACGTCCTGACTTTC | CSVLGSGANVLTF
TRBJ2-2 | 16 | TRBV6-6 | TRBD1 | - | TGTGCCAGCAGTTACGGGAGCAGGGGGCACACCGGGGAGCTGTTTTTT | CASSYGSRGHTGELFF
TRBJ1-2 | 15 | TRBV29-1 | - | - | TGCAGCGTCCGAGGGGGGGGCTCAGGAGGCTATGGCTACACCTTC | CSVRGGGSGGYGYTF
TRBJ2-3 | 16 | TRBV18 | TRBD2 | - | TGTGCCAGCTCACGTTCGGAGCGGGACTTCACAGATACGCAGTATTTT | CASSRSERDFTDTQYF
TRBJ2-7 | 16 | TRBV4-1 | - | - | TGCGCCAGCAGCCAAGGTCAGACTCGGGGCTCCTACGAGCAGTACTTC | CASSQGQTRGSYEQYF
TRBJ2-1 | 16 | TRBV14 | TRBD2 | - | TGTGCCAGCAGCCAAGGTGGGACTATCCTCGCGAATGAGCAGTTCTTC | CASSQGGTILANEQFF
TRBJ2-7 | 14 | TRBV30 | TRBD2 | - | TGTGCCTGGAGTGTGGCTAGCGGGGACTACGAGCAGTACTTC | CAWSVASGDYEQYF
TRBJ1-1 | 17 | TRBV18 | TRBD1 | - | TGTGCCAGCTCACTTCCAGGGGGCGCCGGGGTGAACACTGAAGCTTTCTTT | CASSLPGGAGVNTEAFF
TRBJ1-1 | 13 | TRBV7-6 | TRBD1 | - | TGTGCCAGCAGCCGACAGGGGGACACTGAAGCTTTCTTT | CASSRQGDTEAFF
TRBJ2-3 | 17 | TRBV28 | - | - | TGTGCCAGCAGTCCCTCCAGGATAGTGGCTGGCACAGATACGCAGTATTTT | CASSPSRIVAGTDTQYF
TRBJ1-5 | 15 | TRBV6-6 | TRBD1 | - | TGTGCCAGCAGTAGGACCGGGACAGGTTTTCAGCCCCAGCATTTT | CASSRTGTGFQPQHF
TRBJ2-7 | 17 | TRBV5-1 | - | - | TGCGCCAGCAGCTTGGGAGCGTCTACAGGGAGCTCCTACGAGCAGTACTTC | CASSLGASTGSSYEQYF
TRBJ2-3 | 16 | TRBV4-1 | TRBD1 | few | TGCGCCAGCAGCCAAGTTGGCAGGGGGCTAACAGATACGCAGTATTTT | CASSQVGRGLTDTQYF
TRBJ2-5 | 14 | TRBV27 | - | few | TGTGCCAGCAGTTTATCGAGAGGCGCGGAGACCCAGTACTTC | CASSLSRGAETQYF
TRBJ2-1 | 15 | TRBV30 | TRBD2 | few | TGTGCCTGGAGTGTCAGTAGCGGGATCTACAATGAGCAGTTCTTC | CAWSVSSGIYNEQFF
TRBJ1-5 | 14 | TRBV19 | TRBD1 | once | TGTGCCAGTAGTTGGACAGGGGACAATCAGCCCCAGCATTTT | CASSWTGDNQPQHF
TRBJ2-2 | 14 | TRBV2 | - | - | TGTGCCAGCAGTGCCCGAGTTAGTTCCGGGGAGCTGTTTTTT | CASSARVSSGELFF
TRBJ2-7 | 14 | TRBV30 | TRBD1 | few | TGTGCCTGGAGTGTGGGGCAGGGGGCTTACGAGCAGTACTTC | CAWSVGQGAYEQYF
TRBJ2-5 | 14 | TRBV5-1 | TRBD2 | - | TGCGCCAGCAGCGTTAGCGGGAGGGGGGAGACCCAGTACTTC | CASSVSGRGETQYF
TRBJ1-2 | 14 | TRBV28 | - | - | TGTGCCAGCACCTACTCCGGGACATCCAATGGCTACACCTTC | CASTYSGTSNGYTF
TRBJ2-1 | 12 | TRBV27 | - | - | TGTGCCAGCAGTTTAGGAGGCTTTGAGCAGTTCTTC | CASSLGGFEQFF
TRBJ2-6 | 14 | TRBV6-5 | - | few | TGTGCCAGCAGCCCAGGGAACGGGGCCAACGTCCTGACTTTC | CASSPGNGANVLTF
TRBJ2-4 | 13 | TRBV11-2 | - | - | TGTGCCAGCAGTCAGGACAGCGAAAACATTCAGTACTTC | CASSQDSENIQYF
TRBJ1-2 | 14 | TRBV18 | TRBD1 | few | TGTGCCAGCTCACCAAACAGGGGAGGCTATGGCTACACCTTC | CASSPNRGGYGYTF
TRBJ2-2 | 14 | TRBV6-5 | - | - | TGTGCCACTCGGAGGGGAGTGAACACCGGGGAGCTGTTTTTT | CATRRGVNTGELFF
TRBJ2-7 | 11 | TRBV5-1 | TRBD2 | - | TGCGCCAGCAGCCCGCTAGCGGGAGGAGGCTTC | CASSPLAGGGF
TRBJ2-6 | 16 | TRBV19 | - | - | TGTGCCAGTAGTCCAAGAGGGCGCTCTGGGGCCAACGTCCTGACTTTC | CASSPRGRSGANVLTF
TRBJ1-5 | 15 | TRBV11-2 | - | - | TGTGCCAGCAGGCGCGGGACGTCAGGAAATCAGCCCCAGCATTTT | CASRRGTSGNQPQHF
TRBJ1-5 | 13 | TRBV6-1 | TRBD1 | once | TGTGCCACCTCGACAGGGGAGTATCAGCCCCAGCATTTT | CATSTGEYQPQHF
TRBJ2-7 | 16 | TRBV7-8 | - | - | TGTGCCAGCAGCTTAGAGAGGTCAGCTGGCTCCTACGAGCAGTACTTC | CASSLERSAGSYEQYF
TRBJ2-2 | 13 | TRBV11-2 | - | - | TGTGCCAGCACCCTAACGGACACCGGGGAGCTGTTTTTT | CASTLTDTGELFF
TRBJ2-7 | 16 | TRBV5-1 | TRBD2 | - | TGCGCCAGCAGTTGGACTAGCGGGAGCATGGGGGGCGAGCAGTACTTC | CASSWTSGSMGGEQYF
TRBJ1-1 | 14 | TRBV29-1 | TRBD1 | few | TGCAGCGTTACTTTACAGGGGGCGAGCACTGAAGCTTTCTTT | CSVTLQGASTEAFF
TRBJ2-1 | 16 | TRBV18 | TRBD2 | - | TGTGCCAGCTCACCACGGGAGGGATCCATCTACAATGAGCAGTTCTTC | CASSPREGSIYNEQFF